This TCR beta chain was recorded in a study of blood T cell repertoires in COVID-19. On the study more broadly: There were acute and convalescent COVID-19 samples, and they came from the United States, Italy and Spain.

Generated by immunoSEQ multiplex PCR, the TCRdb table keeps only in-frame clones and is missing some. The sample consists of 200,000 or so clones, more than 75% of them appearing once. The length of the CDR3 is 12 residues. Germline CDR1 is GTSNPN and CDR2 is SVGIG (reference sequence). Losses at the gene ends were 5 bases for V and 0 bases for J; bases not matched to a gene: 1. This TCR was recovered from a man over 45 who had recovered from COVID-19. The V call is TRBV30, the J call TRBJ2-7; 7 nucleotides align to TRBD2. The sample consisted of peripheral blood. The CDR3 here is CAWGLGSYEQYF. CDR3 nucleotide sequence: TGTGCCTGGGGACTAGGCTCCTACGAGCAGTACTTC. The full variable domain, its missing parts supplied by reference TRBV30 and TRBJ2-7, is SQTIHQWPATLVQPVGSPLSLECTVEGTSNPNLYWYRQAAGRGLQLLFYSVGIGQISSEVPQNLSASRPQDRQFILSSKKLLLSDSGFYLCAWGLGSYEQYFGPGTRLTVT.